What follows describes a single T cell receptor (beta chain). Antigen unknown. Data came from immunoSEQ multiplex PCR; TCRdb stores just in-frame clones and leaves some out. The data show roughly 64,000 clones, roughly 86% seen once. The data are from a study of Tregs in tolerant kidney transplant recipients. General study points: Validation in larger populations is needed because few patients were studied. Biological reproducibility was not directly addressed in this study. Activated donor B cell expansion appeared to reveal the most relevant donor-specific TCRbeta repertoire.

CDR1 is SGHTA and CDR2 is FQGNSA in the germline V gene. V was clipped by 5 bases and J by 1 base, with 14 bases between them. The CDR3 runs 16 residues. Mixed chimerism was transient after nonmyeloablative marrow transplants from related graft donors. Thawed PBMCs were FACS-sorted into unstimulated CD4+CD25+CD127- regulatory T cells, CD4+CD25- non-regulatory cells, CD4 and CD8 cells. V usage is TRBV7-2 and J usage is TRBJ2-2; D unresolved. This TCR came from a human patient who received a combined kidney and bone marrow transplant. Some T cells here may be from the graft donor. Sequenced here: CD4+ T cells from blood (PBMCs), sampled 6 months after the transplant. The CDR3 DNA reads TGTGCCAGCAGCCCCCGCCTGGCAGTGAACACCGGGGAGCTGTTTTTT. It is translated as CASSPRLAVNTGELFF.